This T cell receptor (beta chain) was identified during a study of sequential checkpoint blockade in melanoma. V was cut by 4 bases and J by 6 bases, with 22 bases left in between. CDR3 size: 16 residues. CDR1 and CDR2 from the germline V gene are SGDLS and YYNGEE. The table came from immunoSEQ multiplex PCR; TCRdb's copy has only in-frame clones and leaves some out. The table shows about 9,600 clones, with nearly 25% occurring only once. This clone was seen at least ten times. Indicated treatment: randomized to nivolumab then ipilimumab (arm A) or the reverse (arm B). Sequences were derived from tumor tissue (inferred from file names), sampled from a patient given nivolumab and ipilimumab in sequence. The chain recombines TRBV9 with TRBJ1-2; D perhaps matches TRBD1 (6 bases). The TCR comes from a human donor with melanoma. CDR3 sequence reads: CASSPHPTGASNGYTF. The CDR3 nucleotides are TGTGCCAGCAGCCCACATCCGACGGGGGCCTCCAATGGCTACACCTTC.